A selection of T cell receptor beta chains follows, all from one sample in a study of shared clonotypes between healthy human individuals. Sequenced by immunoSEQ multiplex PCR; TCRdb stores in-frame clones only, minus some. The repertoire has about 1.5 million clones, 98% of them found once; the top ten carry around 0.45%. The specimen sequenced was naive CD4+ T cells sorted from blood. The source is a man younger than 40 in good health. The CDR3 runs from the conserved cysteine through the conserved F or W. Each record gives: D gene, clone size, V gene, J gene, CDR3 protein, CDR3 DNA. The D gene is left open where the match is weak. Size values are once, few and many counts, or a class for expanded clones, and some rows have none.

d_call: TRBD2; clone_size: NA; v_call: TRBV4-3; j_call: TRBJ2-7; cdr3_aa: CASSQTSGRDYEQYF; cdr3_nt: TGCGCCAGCAGCCAAACTAGCGGGAGGGATTACGAGCAGTACTTC
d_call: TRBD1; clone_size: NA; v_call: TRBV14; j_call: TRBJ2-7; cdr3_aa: CASSRRQGDHEQYF; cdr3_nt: TGTGCCAGCAGCCGGCGGCAGGGGGACCACGAGCAGTACTTC
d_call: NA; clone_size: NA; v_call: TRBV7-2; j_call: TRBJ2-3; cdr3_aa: CASSLWGWDTDTQYF; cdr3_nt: TGTGCCAGCAGCTTATGGGGTTGGGACACAGATACGCAGTATTTT
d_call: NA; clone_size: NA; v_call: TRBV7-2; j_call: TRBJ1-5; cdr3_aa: CASSLAGGQPQHF; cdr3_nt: TGTGCCAGCAGCTTAGCCGGGGGTCAGCCCCAGCATTTT
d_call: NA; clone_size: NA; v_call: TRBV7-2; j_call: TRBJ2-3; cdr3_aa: CASRFSGDTDTQYF; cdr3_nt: TGTGCCAGCAGATTTAGCGGTGACACAGATACGCAGTATTTT
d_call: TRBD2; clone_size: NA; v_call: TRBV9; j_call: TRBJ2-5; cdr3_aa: CASSVELAGESQYF; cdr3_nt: TGTGCCAGCAGCGTAGAACTAGCGGGAGAGTCCCAGTACTTC
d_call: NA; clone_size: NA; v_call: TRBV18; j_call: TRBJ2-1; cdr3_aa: CASSPRITGRNEQFF; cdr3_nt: TGTGCCAGCTCACCTCGGATTACGGGTAGGAATGAGCAGTTCTTC
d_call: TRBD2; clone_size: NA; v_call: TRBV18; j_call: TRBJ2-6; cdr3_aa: CASSRGLAGSGANVLTF; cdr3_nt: TGTGCCAGCAGTCGGGGGCTAGCGGGCTCTGGGGCCAACGTCCTGACTTTC
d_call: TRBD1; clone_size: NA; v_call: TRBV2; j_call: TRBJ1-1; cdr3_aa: CASTLGGQGEAFF; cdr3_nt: TGTGCCAGCACCCTCGGAGGACAGGGTGAAGCTTTCTTT
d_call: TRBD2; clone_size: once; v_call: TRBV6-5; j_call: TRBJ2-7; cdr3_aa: CATKAGVAEQYF; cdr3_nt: TGTGCCACTAAAGCGGGAGTAGCCGAGCAGTACTTC
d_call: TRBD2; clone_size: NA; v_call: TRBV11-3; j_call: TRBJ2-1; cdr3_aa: CASSLDLAAHREQFF; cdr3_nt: TGTGCCAGCAGCTTAGATCTAGCGGCCCACAGGGAGCAGTTCTTC
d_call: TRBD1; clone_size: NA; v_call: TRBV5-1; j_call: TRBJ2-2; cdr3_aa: CASSRAGQAGSGELFF; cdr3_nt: TGCGCCAGCAGCCGGGCGGGACAGGCGGGATCCGGGGAGCTGTTTTTT
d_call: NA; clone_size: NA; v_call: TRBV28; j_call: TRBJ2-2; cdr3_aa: CASSLSSYTGELFF; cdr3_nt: TGTGCCAGCAGTTTATCGTCCTACACCGGGGAGCTGTTTTTT
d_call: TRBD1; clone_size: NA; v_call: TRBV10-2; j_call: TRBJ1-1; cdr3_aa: CASSLAGGTEAFF; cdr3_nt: TGCGCCAGCAGTTTGGCAGGGGGGACTGAAGCTTTCTTT
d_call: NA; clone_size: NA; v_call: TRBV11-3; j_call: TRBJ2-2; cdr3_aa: CASSIGARETGELFF; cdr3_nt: TGTGCCAGCAGCATTGGAGCCCGGGAGACCGGAGAGCTGTTTTTT
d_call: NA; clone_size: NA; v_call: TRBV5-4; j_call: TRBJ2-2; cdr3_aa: CASSSFSRTANTGELFF; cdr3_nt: TGTGCCAGCAGCAGCTTCTCACGTACGGCGAACACCGGGGAGCTGTTTTTT
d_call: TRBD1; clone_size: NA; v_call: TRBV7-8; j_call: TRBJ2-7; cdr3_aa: CASSFDRDRTYEQYF; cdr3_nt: TGTGCCAGCAGCTTCGACCGGGACAGGACCTACGAGCAGTACTTC
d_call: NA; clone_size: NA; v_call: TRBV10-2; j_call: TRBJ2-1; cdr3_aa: CASSRPIPTYNEQFF; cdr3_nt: TGCGCCAGCTCCCGCCCGATCCCGACCTACAATGAGCAGTTCTTC
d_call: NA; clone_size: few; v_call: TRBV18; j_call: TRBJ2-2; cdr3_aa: CASSPQTTGELFF; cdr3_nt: TGTGCCAGCTCACCTCAGACCACCGGGGAGCTGTTTTTT
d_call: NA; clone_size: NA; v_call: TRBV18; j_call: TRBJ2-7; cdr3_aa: CASSPLPRGNLGTDEQYF; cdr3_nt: TGTGCCAGCTCACCACTTCCCAGGGGCAACTTGGGGACGGACGAGCAGTACTTC
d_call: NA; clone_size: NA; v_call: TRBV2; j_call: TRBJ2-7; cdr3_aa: CASSPALYEQYF; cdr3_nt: TGTGCCAGCAGCCCTGCCCTCTACGAGCAGTACTTC
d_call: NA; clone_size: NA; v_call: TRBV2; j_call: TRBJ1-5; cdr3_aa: CASRDDRRNQPQHF; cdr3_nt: TGTGCCAGCAGAGATGACAGGCGAAATCAGCCCCAGCATTTT
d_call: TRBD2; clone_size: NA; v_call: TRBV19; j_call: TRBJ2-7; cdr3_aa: CASSIGLAALEQYF; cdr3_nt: TGTGCCAGTAGTATTGGACTAGCGGCGCTGGAGCAGTACTTC
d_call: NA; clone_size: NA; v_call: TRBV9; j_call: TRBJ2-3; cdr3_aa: CASSVSESTDTQYF; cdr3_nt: TGTGCCAGCAGCGTCTCGGAAAGCACAGATACGCAGTATTTT
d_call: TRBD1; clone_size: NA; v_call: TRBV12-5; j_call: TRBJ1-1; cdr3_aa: CASGLVGQATEAFF; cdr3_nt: TGTGCTAGTGGTTTGGTGGGACAGGCAACCGAAGCTTTCTTT
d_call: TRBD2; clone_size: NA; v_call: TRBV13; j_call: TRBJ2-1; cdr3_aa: CASSLSGRPYNEQFF; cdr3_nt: TGTGCCAGCAGCTTGAGCGGGAGGCCCTACAATGAGCAGTTCTTC
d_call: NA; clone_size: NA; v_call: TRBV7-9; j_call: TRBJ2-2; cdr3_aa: CASSQMRGIRELFF; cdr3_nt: TGTGCCAGCAGCCAAATGCGTGGGATCCGGGAGCTGTTTTTT
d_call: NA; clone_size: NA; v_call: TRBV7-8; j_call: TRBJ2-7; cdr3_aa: CASSPSYYEQYF; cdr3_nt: TGTGCCAGCAGCCCCAGCTACTACGAGCAGTACTTC
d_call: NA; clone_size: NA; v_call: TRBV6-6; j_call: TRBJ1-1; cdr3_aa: CASTTGEVGAFF; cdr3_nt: TGTGCCAGCACCACGGGAGAGGTTGGAGCTTTCTTT
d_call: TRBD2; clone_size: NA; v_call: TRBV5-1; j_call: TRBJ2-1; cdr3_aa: CASSSGTSGRDTNEQFF; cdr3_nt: TGCGCCAGCAGCTCCGGGACTAGCGGGAGAGATACTAATGAGCAGTTCTTC
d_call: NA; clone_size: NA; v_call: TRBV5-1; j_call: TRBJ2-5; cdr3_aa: CASSLDGSWETQYF; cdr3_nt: TGCGCCAGCAGCTTAGACGGGAGTTGGGAGACCCAGTACTTC
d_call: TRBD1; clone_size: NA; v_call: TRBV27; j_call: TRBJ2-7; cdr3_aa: CASSYQGRQGAREQYF; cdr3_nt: TGTGCCAGCAGTTACCAGGGCAGACAGGGGGCGCGGGAGCAGTACTTC
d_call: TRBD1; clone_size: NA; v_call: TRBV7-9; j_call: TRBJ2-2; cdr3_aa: CASSSRTGYAGELFF; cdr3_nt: TGTGCCAGCAGCTCGAGGACAGGCTATGCCGGGGAGCTGTTTTTT
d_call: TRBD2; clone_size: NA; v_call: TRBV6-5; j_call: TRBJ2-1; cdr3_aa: CASSRSGTTYNEQFF; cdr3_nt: TGTGCCAGCAGTCGATCCGGGACTACCTACAATGAGCAGTTCTTC